These 8 T cell receptor beta chains were sequenced from one sample in a study of blood T cell repertoires in COVID-19. Only in-frame clones appear in the TCRdb table, and some are missing; sequencing was by immunoSEQ multiplex PCR. This sample carries fewer than 450,000 clones, 80% to 90% of them seen once, and the ten largest clones take over 6%. Sequenced material: peripheral blood. The receptor set was obtained from a woman in her forties or fifties with COVID-19, enrolled during active disease.

The chain carries TRBV24-1 and TRBJ2-2; the D is unclear. The CDR3 spans 12 residues. Germline CDR1 and CDR2: KGHDR and SFDVKD. Between the trimmed V and J ends, which lost 5 bases and 7 bases, there was a span of 7 bases. The CDR3 region has the DNA TGTGCCACCAGTGTGAGAGACGGGGAGCTGTTTTTT. This translates into CATSVRDGELFF.

This chain links TRBV25-1 with TRBJ2-1, with D perhaps matching TRBD1 (6 bases). The CDR3 extends over 13 amino acids. V shed 6 bases and J shed 5 bases, with 11 bases lying between them. Looked up from germline, CDR1 is MGHDK and CDR2 is SYGVNS. CDR3: CASRGDNNNEQFF. CDR3 coding DNA: TGTGCCAGCAGGGGGGACAATAACAATGAGCAGTTCTTC.

The chain joins TRBV24-1 to TRBJ2-3; 8 bases are shared with TRBD2. Germline V gene data show CDR1 as KGHDR and CDR2 as SFDVKD. The V segment lost 9 bases and the J segment 1 base; nucleotides outside the gene matches: 8. The CDR3 sequence is 15 residues long. The CDR3 DNA reads as TGTGCCACCCATAGCGGGGAGGAGGGCACAGATACGCAGTATTTT. Protein sequence: CATHSGEEGTDTQYF.

V gene TRBV27 combines with J gene TRBJ2-7, with D tentatively TRBD1 (6 bases). This CDR3 comprises 13 residues. Germline V CDR1 and CDR2: MNHEY, SMNVEV (reference sequence). The V end lost 6 bases, the J end lost 2 bases, and 11 bases lay between the germline ends. CDR3 DNA: TGTGCCAGCAGCCAGGGACAAGCCTACGAGCAGTACTTC. Its protein is CASSQGQAYEQYF.

The genes are TRBV5-3 and TRBJ1-4; TRBD1 agrees at 7 bases. TRBV5-3 counts as an open reading frame of uncertain function. This CDR3 has 18 amino acids. Trimming took 4 bases from V and 0 from J; bases not matched to a gene: 12. CDR3 sequence: CARSPPGQNIATNEKLFF. CDR3 sequence (DNA): TGTGCCAGAAGCCCGCCGGGACAGAATATTGCAACTAATGAAAAACTGTTTTTT.

This rearrangement joins TRBV2 to TRBJ1-5; 9 bases map to TRBD1. V lost 6 bases to trimming and J lost 7 bases; unmatched junction nucleotides: 7. Germline values: CDR1 SNHLY, CDR2 FYNNEI. CDR3 size: 14 residues. The DNA of the CDR3 is TGTGCCAGCAGAAACGGGACAGGGACCCAGCCCCAGCATTTT. This translates into CASRNGTGTQPQHF.

Comment on this clone: Other DNA sequences of this sample code for an identical CDR3. V is TRBV9 and J is TRBJ2-5; 11 positions agree with TRBD2. V dropped 4 bases and J dropped 5; count of bases not matched to a gene: 7. CDR3 size: 15 residues. Germline V gives CDR1 SGDLS, CDR2 YYNGEE. The CDR3 nucleotides are TGTGCCAGCAGCTTACTAGCGGGAGACGGGGAGACCCAGTACTTC. Its translation: CASSLLAGDGETQYF.

The V call is TRBV29-1, the J call TRBJ1-1; D may be TRBD1 (6 bases). Trimming left V 4 bases short and J 1 base short, with 13 bases between. This CDR3 has 14 amino acids. Germline CDR1 reads SQVTM; CDR2 reads ANQGSEA. This chain's CDR3 is CSVVSDRRNTEAFF. The CDR3 bases are TGCAGCGTTGTCTCCGACAGGAGGAACACTGAAGCTTTCTTT. Drawing the rest from reference TRBV29-1 and TRBJ1-1, the complete variable domain is SAVISQKPSRDICQRGTSLTIQCQVDSQVTMMFWYRQQPGQSLTLIATANQGSEATYESGFVIDKFPISRPNLTFSTLTVSNMSPEDSSIYLCSVVSDRRNTEAFFGQGTRLTVV.